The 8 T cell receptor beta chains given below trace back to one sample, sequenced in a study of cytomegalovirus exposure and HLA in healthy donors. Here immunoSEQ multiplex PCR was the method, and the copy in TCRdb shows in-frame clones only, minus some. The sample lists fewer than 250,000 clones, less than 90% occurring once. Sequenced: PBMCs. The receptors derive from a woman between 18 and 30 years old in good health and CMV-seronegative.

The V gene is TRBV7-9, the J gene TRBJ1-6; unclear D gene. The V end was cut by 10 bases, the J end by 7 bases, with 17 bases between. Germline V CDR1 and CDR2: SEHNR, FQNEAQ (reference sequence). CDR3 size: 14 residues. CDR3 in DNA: TGTGCCACCGACCAAGGAAGAAACAATTCACCCCTCCACTTT. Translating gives CATDQGRNNSPLHF.

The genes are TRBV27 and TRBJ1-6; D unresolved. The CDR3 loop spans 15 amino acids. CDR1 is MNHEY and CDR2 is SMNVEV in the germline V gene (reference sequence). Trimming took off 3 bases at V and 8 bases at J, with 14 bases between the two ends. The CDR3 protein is CASSLVQTRDSPLHF. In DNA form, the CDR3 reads TGTGCCAGCAGTTTGGTGCAGACCAGAGATTCACCCCTCCACTTT.

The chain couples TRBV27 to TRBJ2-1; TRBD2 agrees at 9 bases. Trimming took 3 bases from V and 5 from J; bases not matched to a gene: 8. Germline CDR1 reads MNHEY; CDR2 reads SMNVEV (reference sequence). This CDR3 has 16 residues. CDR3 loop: CASSLDSGSQDNEQFF. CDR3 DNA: TGTGCCAGCAGTTTGGATAGCGGGAGTCAGGACAATGAGCAGTTCTTC.

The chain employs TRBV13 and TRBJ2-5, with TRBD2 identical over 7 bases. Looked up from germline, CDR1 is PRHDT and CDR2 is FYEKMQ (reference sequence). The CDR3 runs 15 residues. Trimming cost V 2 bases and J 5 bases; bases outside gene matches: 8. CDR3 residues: CASSLRSGARETQYF. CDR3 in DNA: TGTGCCAGCAGCTTACGAAGCGGGGCTCGGGAGACCCAGTACTTC.

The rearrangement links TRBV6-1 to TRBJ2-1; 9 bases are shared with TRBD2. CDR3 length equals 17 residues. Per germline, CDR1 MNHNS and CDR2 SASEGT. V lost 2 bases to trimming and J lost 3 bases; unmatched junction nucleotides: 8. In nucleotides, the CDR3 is TGTGCCAGCAGTGAACAATTAGCGGGGGCCCGCTACAATGAGCAGTTCTTC. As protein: CASSEQLAGARYNEQFF.

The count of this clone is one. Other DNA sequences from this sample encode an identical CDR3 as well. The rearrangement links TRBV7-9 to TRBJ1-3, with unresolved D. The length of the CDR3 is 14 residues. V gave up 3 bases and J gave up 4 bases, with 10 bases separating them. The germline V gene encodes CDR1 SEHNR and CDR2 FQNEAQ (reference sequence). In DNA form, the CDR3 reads TGTGCCAGCAGCTTGGCTGGGAGCGGAAACACCATATATTTT. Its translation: CASSLAGSGNTIYF.

The CDR3 reads CASNFVVNTEAFF. The CDR3 DNA reads TGTGCCAGCAACTTTGTAGTGAACACTGAAGCTTTCTTT. V gene TRBV6-1 combines with J gene TRBJ1-1, with no clear D. The germline V and J ends were trimmed by 7 bases and 0 bases, with 9 bases remaining between them. The germline V gene has CDR1 MNHNS and CDR2 SASEGT. This CDR3 is 13 amino acids long.

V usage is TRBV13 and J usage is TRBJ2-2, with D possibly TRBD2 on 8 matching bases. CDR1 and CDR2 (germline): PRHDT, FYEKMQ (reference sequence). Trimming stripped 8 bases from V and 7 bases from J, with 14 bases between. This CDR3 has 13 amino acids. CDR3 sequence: CASSGGGGGELFF. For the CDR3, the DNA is TGTGCCAGCTCGGGAGGGGGCGGCGGGGAGCTGTTTTTT.